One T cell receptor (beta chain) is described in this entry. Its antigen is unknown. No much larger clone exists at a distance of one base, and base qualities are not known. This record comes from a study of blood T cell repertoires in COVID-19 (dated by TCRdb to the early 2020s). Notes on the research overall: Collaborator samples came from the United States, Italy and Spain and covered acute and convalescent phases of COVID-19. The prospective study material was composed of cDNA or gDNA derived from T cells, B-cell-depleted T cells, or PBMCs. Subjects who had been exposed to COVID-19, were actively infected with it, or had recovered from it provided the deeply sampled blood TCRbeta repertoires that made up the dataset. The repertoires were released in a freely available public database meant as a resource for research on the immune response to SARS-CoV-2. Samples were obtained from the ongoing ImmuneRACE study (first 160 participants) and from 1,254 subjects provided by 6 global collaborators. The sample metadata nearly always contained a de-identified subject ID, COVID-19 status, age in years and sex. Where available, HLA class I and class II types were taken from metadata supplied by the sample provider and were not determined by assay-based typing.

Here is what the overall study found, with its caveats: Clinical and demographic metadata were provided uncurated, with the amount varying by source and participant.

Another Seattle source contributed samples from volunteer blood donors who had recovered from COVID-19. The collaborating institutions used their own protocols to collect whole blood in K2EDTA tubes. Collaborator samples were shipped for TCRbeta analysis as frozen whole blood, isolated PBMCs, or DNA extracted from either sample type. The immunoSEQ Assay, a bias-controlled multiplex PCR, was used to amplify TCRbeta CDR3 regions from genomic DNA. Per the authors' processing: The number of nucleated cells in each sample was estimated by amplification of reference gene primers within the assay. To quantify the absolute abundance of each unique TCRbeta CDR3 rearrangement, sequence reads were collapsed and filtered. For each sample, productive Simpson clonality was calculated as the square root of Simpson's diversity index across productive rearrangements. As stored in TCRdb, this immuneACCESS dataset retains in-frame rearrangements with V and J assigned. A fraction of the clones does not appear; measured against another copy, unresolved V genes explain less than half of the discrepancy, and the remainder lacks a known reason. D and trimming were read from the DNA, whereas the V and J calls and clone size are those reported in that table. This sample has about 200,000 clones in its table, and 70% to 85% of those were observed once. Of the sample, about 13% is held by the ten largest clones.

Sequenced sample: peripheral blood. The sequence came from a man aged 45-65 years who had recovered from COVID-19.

The CDR3 region reads CASSEGQGRETQYF. The DNA is TGTGCCAGCAGTGAGGGACAGGGGCGAGAGACCCAGTACTTC. Here the chain combines TRBV6-1 and TRBJ2-5; 10 bases in between match TRBD1. Clipping removes 3 bases from V and 4 bases from J, with 2 as the unmatched junction base count. The CDR3, from cysteine to phenylalanine, totals 14 residues. Of all the DNA, just the CDR3 is kept, 42 bases in frame from base 1. Based on the germline V gene, the CDR1 and CDR2 sequences are MNHNS and SASEGT.